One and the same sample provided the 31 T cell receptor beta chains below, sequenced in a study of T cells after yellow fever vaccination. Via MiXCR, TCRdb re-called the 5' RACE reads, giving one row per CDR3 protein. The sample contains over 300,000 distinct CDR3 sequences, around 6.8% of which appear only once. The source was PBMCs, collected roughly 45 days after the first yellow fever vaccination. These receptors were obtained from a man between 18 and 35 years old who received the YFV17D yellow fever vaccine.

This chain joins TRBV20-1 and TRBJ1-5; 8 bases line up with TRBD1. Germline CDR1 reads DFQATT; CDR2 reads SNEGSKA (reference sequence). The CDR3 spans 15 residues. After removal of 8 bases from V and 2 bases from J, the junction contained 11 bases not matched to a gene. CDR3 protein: CSLQHRGQGNQPQHF. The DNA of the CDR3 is TGCAGTCTTCAGCACCGGGGACAGGGCAATCAGCCCCAGCATTTT.

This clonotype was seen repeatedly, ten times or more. CDR3 residues: CASRTRAGELFF. The CDR3 DNA is TGTGCCAGCAGGACTAGGGCCGGGGAGCTGTTTTTT. The V and J genes are TRBV7-2 and TRBJ2-2; D may be TRBD2 (6 bases). The CDR3 contains 12 residues. V lost 6 bases and J 6 bases, leaving 8 bases between the germline ends. The germline V gene has CDR1 SGHTA and CDR2 FQGNSA.

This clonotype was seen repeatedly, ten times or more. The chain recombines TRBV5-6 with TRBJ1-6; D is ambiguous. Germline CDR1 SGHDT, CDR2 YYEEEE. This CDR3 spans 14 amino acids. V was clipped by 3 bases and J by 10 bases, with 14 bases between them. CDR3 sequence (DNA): TGTGCCAGCAGCTACGGAGGAAGTGGGTCACCCCTCCACTTT. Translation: CASSYGGSGSPLHF.

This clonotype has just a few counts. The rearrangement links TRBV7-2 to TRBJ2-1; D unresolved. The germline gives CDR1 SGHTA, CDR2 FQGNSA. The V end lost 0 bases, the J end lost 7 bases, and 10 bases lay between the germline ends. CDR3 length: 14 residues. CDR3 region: CASSLAGRVNEQFF. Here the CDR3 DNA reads TGTGCCAGCAGCTTAGCGGGAAGGGTGAATGAGCAGTTCTTC.

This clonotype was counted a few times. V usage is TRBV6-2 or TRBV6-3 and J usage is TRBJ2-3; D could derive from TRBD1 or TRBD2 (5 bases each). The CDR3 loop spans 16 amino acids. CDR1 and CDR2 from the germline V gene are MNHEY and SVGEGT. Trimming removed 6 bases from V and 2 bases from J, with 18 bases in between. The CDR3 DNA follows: TGTGCCAGCAGACCACTGAGGGGCCTACCCACAGATACGCAGTATTTT. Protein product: CASRPLRGLPTDTQYF.

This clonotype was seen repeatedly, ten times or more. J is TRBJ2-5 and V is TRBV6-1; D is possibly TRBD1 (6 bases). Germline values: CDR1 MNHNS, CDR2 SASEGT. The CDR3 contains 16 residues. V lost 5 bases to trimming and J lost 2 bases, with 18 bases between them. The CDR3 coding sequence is TGTGCCAGCAGTCTCCAGAGGGACAATTTTCAAGAGACCCAGTACTTC. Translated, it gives CASSLQRDNFQETQYF.

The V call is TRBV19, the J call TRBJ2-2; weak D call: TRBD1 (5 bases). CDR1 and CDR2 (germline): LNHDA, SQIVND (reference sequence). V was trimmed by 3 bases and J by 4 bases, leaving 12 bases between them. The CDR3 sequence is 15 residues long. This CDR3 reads CASSIGRASTGELFF. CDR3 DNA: TGTGCCAGTAGTATTGGCAGGGCTAGCACCGGGGAGCTGTTTTTT.

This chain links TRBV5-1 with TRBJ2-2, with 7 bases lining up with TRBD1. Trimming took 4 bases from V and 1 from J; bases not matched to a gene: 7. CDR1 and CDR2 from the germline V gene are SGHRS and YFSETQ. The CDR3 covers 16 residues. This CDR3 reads CASSLSTGRNTGELFF. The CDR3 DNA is TGCGCCAGCAGCCTCTCGACAGGGAGGAACACCGGGGAGCTGTTTTTT.

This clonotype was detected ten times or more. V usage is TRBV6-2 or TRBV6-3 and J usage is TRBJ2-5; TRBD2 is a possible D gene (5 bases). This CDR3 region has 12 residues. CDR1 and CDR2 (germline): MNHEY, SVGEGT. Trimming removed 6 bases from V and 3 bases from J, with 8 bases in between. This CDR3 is CASSPGEETQYF. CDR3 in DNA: TGTGCCAGCAGCCCCGGGGAAGAGACCCAGTACTTC.

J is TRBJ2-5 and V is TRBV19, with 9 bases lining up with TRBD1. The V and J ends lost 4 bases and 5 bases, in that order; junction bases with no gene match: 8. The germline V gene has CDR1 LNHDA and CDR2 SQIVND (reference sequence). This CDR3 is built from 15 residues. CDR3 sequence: CASSTGTGNRETQYF. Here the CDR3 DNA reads TGTGCCAGTAGTACCGGGACAGGGAACAGGGAGACCCAGTACTTC.

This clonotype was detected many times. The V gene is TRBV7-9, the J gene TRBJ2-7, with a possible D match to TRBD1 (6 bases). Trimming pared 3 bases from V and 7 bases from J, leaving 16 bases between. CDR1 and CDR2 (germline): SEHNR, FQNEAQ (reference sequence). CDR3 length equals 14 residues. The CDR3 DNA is TGTGCCAGCAGCTTTAGTGGCAGGGGTATGGAGCAGTACTTC. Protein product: CASSFSGRGMEQYF.

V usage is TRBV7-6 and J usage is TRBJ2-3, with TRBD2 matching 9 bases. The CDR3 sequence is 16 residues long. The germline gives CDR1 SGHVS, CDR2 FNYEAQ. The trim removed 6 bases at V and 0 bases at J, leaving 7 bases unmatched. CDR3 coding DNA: TGTGCCAGCAGAGAGACTAGCGGAACTAGCACAGATACGCAGTATTTT. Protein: CASRETSGTSTDTQYF.

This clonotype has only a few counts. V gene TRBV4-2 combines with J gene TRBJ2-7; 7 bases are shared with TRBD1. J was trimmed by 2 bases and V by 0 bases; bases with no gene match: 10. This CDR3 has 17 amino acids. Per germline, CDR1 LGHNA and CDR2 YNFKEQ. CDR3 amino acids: CASSQDTDREIPYEQYF. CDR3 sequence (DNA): TGTGCCAGCAGCCAAGATACCGACAGGGAAATCCCCTACGAGCAGTACTTC.

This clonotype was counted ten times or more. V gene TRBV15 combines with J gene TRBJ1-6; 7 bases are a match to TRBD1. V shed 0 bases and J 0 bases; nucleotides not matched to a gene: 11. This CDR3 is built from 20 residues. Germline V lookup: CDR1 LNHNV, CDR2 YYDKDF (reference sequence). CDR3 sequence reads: CATSRDFLDRPHSYNSPLHF. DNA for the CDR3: TGTGCCACCAGCAGAGATTTCCTGGACAGGCCGCACTCCTATAATTCACCCCTCCACTTT.

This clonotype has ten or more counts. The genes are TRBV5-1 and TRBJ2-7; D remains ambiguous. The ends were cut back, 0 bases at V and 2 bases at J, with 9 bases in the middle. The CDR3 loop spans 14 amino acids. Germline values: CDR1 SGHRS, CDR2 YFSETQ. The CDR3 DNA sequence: TGCGCCAGCAGCTTGGGGTCAGGCACCTACGAGCAGTACGTC. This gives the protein CASSLGSGTYEQYV.

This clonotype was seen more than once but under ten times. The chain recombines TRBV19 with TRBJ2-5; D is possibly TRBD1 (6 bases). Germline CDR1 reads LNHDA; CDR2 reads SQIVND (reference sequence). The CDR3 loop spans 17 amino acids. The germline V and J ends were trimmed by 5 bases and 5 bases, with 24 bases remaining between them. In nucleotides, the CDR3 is TGTGCCAGTAGTGCATTCACAGGGAGCGTTTTGTTGGAGACCCAGTACTTC. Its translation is CASSAFTGSVLLETQYF. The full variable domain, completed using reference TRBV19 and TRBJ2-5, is DGGITQSPKYLFRKEGQNVTLSCEQNLNHDAMYWYRQDPGQGLRLIYYSQIVNDFQKGDIAEGYSVSREKKESFPLTVTSAQKNPTAFYLCASSAFTGSVLLETQYFGPGTRLLVL.

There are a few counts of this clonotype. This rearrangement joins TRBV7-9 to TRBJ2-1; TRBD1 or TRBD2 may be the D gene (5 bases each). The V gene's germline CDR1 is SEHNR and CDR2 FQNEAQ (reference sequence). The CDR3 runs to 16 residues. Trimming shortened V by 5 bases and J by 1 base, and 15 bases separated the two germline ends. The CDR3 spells CASSLFREGSYNEQFF. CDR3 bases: TGTGCCAGCAGCCTCTTCCGCGAGGGGTCCTACAATGAGCAGTTCTTC.

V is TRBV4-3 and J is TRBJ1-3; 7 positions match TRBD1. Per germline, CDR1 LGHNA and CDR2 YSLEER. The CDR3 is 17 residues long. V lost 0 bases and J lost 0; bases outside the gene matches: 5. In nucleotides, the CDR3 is TGCGCCAGCAGCCAAGATTACGGGACAGCCTCTGGAAACACCATATATTTT. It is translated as CASSQDYGTASGNTIYF.

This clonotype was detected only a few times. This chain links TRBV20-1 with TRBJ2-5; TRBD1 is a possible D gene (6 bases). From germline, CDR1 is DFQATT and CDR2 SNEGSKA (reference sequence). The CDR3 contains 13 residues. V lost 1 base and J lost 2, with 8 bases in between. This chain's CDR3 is CSARGDTQETQYF. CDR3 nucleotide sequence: TGCAGTGCTAGAGGGGACACGCAAGAGACCCAGTACTTC.

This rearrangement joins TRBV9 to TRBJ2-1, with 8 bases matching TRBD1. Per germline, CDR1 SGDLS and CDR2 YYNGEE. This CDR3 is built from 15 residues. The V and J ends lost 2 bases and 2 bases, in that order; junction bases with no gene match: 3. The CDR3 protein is CASSVTGATYNEQFF. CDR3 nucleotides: TGTGCCAGCAGCGTGACAGGGGCGACCTACAATGAGCAGTTCTTC.

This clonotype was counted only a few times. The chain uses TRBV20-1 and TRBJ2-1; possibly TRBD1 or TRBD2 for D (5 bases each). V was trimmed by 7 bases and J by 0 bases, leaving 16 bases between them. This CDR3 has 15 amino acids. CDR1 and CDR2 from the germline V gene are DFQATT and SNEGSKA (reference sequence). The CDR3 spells CSVSEGLPSYNEQFF. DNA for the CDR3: TGCAGTGTTTCCGAGGGGTTACCCTCCTACAATGAGCAGTTCTTC.

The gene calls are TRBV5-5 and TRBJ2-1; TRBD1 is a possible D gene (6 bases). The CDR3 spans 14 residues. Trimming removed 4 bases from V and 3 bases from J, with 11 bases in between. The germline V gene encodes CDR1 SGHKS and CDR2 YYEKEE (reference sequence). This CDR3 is CASSKDSVYNEQFF. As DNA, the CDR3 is TGTGCCAGCAGCAAGGACAGCGTCTACAATGAGCAGTTCTTC.

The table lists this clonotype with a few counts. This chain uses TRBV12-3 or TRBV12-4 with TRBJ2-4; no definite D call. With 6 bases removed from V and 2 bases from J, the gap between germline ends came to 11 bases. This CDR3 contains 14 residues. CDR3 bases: TGTGCCAGCAGCCGGGTCGGCCCCAAAAACATTCAGTACTTC. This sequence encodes CASSRVGPKNIQYF.

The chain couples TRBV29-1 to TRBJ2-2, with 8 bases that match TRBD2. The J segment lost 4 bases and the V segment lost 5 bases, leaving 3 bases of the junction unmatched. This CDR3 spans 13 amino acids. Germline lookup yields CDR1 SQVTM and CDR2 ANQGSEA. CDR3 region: CSVYRGGTGELFF. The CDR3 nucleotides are TGCAGCGTTTACCGGGGGGGCACCGGGGAGCTGTTTTTT.

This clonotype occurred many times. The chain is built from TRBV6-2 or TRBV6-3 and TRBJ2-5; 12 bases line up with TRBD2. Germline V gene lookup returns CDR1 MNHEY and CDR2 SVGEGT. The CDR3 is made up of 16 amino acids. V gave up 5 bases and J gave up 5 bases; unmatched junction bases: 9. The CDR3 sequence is CASSPRTSGVQETQYF. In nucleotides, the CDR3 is TGTGCCAGCAGTCCCCGGACTAGCGGGGTCCAGGAGACCCAGTACTTC.

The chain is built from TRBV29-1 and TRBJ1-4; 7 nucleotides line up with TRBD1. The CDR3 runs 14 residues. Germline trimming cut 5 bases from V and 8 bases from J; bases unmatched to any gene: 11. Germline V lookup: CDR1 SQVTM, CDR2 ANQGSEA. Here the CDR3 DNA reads TGCAGCGTTTCCGTGACAGGGAGCGGCGAAAAACTGTTTTTT. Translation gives CSVSVTGSGEKLFF.

CDR3 residues: CASTPRGTGYTF. CDR3 DNA: TGTGCCAGCACTCCCCGGGGGACCGGCTACACCTTC. The chain carries TRBV28 and TRBJ1-2; a weak D match, TRBD1 (5 bases). Trimming removed 7 bases from V and 8 bases from J, with 14 bases in between. CDR1 and CDR2 from the germline V gene are MDHEN and SYDVKM. The CDR3 runs to 12 residues.

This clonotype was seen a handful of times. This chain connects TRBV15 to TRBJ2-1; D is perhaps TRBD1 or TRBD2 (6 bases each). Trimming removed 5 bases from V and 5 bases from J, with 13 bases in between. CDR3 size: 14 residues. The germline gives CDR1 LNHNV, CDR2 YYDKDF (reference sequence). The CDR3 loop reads CATSPERGDNEQFF. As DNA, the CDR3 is TGTGCCACCAGCCCGGAGAGGGGGGACAATGAGCAGTTCTTC.

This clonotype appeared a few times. Written as DNA, the CDR3 is TGTGCCAGCAGCCAAGGTCGCGGGGAGCTGTTTTTT. This gives the protein CASSQGRGELFF. This chain connects TRBV3-1 to TRBJ2-2; D call uncertain. The V end lost 1 base, the J end lost 7 bases, and 4 bases lay between the germline ends. CDR1 is LGHDT, CDR2 YNNKEL, per germline (reference sequence). This CDR3 spans 12 amino acids.

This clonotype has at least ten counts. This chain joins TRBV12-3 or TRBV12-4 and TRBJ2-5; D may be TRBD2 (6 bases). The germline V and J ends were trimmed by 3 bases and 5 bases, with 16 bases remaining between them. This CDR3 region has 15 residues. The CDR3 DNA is TGTGCCAGCAGTTTCGGGGCCCCGGGGGTGGAGACCCAGTACTTC. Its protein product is CASSFGAPGVETQYF.

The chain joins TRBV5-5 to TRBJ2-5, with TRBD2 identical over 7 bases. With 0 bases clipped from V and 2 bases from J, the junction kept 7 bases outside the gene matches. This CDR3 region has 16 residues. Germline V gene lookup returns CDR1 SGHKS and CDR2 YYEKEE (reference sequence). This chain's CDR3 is CASSLVPAGRQETQYF. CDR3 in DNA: TGTGCCAGCAGCTTGGTGCCAGCGGGGAGACAAGAGACCCAGTACTTC.